This TCR beta chain was captured in a study of vaccination and CD4 T cells after COVID-19. V was shortened by 2 bases and J by 6 bases, with 8 bases between the two germline ends. The CDR3 is 13 amino acids. Germline CDR1 SNHLY, CDR2 FYNNEI. Cultured CD4+ T cell DNA was sequenced using the Oncomine TCR Beta short-read assay. Genomic DNA extraction was carried out from cultured CD4+ T cells. A single record per CDR3 protein comes from TCRdb applying MiXCR to the PCR reads. This sample carries some 13,000 distinct CDR3 sequences, approximately 60% of them seen once, and the ten largest clones take about an eighth. The treatment was: roughly 11-day PBMC culture with coronavirus spike peptide pools or control peptides (ViraFEST assay). This clonotype was detected a few times. Its specificity is unknown.

The rearrangement joins TRBV2 to TRBJ1-5, with no clear D. The TCR sequence derives from a human donor who had recovered from COVID-19. Sequencing was performed on CD4+ T cells from blood, cultured in vitro. The CDR3 DNA follows: TGTGCCAGCAGTGAACGGGTACGTCAGCCCCAGCATTTT. Translation: CASSERVRQPQHF. The full variable domain, in which reference TRBV2 and TRBJ1-5 provide the parts outside the CDR3, is EPEVTQTPSHQVTQMGQEVILRCVPISNHLYFYWYRQILGQKVEFLVSFYNNEISEKSEIFDDQFSVERPDGSNFTLKIRSTKLEDSAMYFCASSERVRQPQHFGDGTRLSIL.